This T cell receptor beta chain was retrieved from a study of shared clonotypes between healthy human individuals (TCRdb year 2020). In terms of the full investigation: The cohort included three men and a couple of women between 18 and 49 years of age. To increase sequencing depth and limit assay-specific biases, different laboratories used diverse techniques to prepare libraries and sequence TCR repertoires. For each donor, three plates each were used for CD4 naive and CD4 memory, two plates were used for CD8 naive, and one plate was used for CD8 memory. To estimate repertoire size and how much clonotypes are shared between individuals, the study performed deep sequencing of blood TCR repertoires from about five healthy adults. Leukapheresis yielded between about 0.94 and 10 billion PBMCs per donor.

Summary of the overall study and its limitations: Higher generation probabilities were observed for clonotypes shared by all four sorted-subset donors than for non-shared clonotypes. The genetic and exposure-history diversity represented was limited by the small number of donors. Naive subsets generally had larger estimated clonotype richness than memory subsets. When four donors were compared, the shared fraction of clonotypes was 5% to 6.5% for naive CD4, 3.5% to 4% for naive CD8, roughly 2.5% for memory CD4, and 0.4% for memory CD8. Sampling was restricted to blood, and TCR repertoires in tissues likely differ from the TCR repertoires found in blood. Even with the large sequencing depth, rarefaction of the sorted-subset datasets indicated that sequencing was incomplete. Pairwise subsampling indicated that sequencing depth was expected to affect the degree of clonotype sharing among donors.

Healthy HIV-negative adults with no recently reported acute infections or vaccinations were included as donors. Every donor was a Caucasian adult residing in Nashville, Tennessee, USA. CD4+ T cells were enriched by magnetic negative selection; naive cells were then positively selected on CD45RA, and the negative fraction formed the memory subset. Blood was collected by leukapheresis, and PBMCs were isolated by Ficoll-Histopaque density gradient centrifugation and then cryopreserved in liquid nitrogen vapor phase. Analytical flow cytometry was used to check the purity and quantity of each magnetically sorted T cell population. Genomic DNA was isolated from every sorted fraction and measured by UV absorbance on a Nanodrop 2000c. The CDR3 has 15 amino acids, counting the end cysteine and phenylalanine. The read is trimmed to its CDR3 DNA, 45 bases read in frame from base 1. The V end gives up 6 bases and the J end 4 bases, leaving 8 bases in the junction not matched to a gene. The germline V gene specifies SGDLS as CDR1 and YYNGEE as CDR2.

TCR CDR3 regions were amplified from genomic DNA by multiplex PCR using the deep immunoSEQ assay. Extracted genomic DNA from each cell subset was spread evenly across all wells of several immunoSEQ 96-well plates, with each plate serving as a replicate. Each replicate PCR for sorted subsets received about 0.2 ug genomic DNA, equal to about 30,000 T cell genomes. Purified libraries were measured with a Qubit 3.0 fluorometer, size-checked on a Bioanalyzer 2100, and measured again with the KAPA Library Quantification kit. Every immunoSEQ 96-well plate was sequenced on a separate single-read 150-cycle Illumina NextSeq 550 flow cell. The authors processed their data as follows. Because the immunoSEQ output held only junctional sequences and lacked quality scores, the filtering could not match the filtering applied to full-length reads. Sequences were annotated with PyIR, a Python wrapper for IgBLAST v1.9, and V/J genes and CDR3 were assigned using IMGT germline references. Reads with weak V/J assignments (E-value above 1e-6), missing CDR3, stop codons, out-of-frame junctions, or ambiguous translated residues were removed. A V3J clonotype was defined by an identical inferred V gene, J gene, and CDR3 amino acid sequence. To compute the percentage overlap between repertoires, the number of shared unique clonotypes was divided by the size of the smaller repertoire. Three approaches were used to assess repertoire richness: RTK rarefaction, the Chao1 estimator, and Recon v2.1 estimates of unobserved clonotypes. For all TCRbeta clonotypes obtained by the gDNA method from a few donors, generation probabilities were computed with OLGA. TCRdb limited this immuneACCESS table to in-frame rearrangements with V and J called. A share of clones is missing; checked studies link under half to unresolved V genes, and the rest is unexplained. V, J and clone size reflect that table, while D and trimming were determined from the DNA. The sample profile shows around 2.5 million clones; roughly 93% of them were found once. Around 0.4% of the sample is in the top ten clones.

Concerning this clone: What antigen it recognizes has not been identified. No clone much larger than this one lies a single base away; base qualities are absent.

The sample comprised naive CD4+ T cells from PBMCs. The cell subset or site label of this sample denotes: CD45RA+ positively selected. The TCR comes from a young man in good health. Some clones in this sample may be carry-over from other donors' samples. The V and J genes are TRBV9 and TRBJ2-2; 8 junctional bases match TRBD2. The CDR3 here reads CASNREGSSTGELFF. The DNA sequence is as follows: TGTGCCAGCAATCGGGAGGGGTCGAGCACCGGGGAGCTGTTTTTT.